A selection of T cell receptor beta chains follows, all from one sample in a study of shared clonotypes between healthy human individuals. TCRdb's table, derived via immunoSEQ multiplex PCR, lists solely in-frame clones and lacks some. The sample comprises roughly 1,600,000 clones, approximately 98.5% of which are singletons, and 0.36% rests with the top ten. Sample: naive CD4+ T cells sorted from blood. The receptors here all came from a man aged 25-45 years in good health. CDR3s include the opening cysteine and the closing phenylalanine or tryptophan. The D gene is left open where the match is weak. Expanded clones get a size class; other rows say once, few or many, or leave the size out.

J gene,D gene,clone size,V gene,CDR3 protein,CDR3 DNA
TRBJ2-2,-,-,TRBV7-9,CASSGTRDSVTGELFF,TGTGCCAGCAGCGGGACGCGGGACTCCGTCACCGGGGAGCTGTTTTTT
TRBJ1-5,-,-,TRBV28,CASNLRSGWNQPQHF,TGTGCCAGCAACCTAAGGTCAGGGTGGAATCAGCCCCAGCATTTT
TRBJ1-5,TRBD1,-,TRBV2,CASRGTGGNQPQHF,TGTGCCAGCAGGGGGACAGGCGGCAATCAGCCCCAGCATTTT
TRBJ1-2,-,-,TRBV7-9,CASSPGSGYGYTF,TGTGCCAGCAGCCCCGGGTCAGGCTATGGCTACACCTTC
TRBJ2-1,TRBD2,-,TRBV11-1,CASSLRLAEVNEQFF,TGTGCCAGCAGCTTAAGACTAGCGGAGGTCAATGAGCAGTTCTTC
TRBJ1-2,TRBD1,-,TRBV7-2,CASSSRGRGYGYTF,TGTGCCAGCAGCAGCAGGGGGCGAGGCTATGGCTACACCTTC
TRBJ2-3,-,-,TRBV23-1,CASSQPRQFGPPQYF,TGCGCCAGCAGTCAACCCCGACAATTCGGTCCGCCGCAGTATTTT
TRBJ2-1,-,-,TRBV6-1,CASSERYSFSSYNEQFF,TGTGCCAGCAGTGAACGGTACAGTTTTAGCTCCTACAATGAGCAGTTCTTC
TRBJ1-2,TRBD1,-,TRBV29-1,CSVLQGGAYGYTF,TGCAGCGTGCTACAAGGGGGCGCTTATGGCTACACCTTC
TRBJ2-1,-,once,TRBV11-3,CASSWGPTNNEQFF,TGTGCCAGCTCTTGGGGGCCGACGAACAATGAGCAGTTCTTC
TRBJ2-1,-,-,TRBV7-8,CASSSRSDAYNEQFF,TGTGCCAGCAGCTCGCGATCCGATGCGTACAATGAGCAGTTCTTC
TRBJ2-2,TRBD2,-,TRBV5-1,CASSETSGRAGGELFF,TGCGCCAGCAGCGAAACTAGCGGGAGGGCTGGCGGGGAGCTGTTTTTT
TRBJ2-7,-,-,TRBV29-1,CSVVNQGSSYEQYF,TGCAGCGTTGTTAATCAGGGGTCTTCCTACGAGCAGTACTTC
TRBJ2-7,-,-,TRBV11-2,CASSSAGMTYEQYF,TGTGCCAGCAGCTCTGCAGGGATGACCTACGAGCAGTACTTC
TRBJ1-5,-,-,TRBV7-8,CASSLAPRTWGSNQPQHF,TGTGCCAGCAGCCTAGCCCCACGGACCTGGGGAAGCAATCAGCCCCAGCATTTT
TRBJ2-5,-,-,TRBV29-1,CSVGGSKETQYF,TGCAGCGTGGGGGGCAGTAAGGAGACCCAGTACTTC
TRBJ2-7,-,-,TRBV7-9,CASSFYRLDLTYEQYF,TGTGCCAGCAGCTTTTATCGCCTAGACCTCACCTACGAGCAGTACTTC
TRBJ2-2,TRBD1,-,TRBV10-3,CAISEQGGKQGGNTGELFF,TGTGCCATCAGTGAGCAAGGTGGAAAACAGGGGGGGAACACCGGGGAGCTGTTTTTT
TRBJ2-3,-,-,TRBV19,CASSIRDTGRLTSDTQYF,TGTGCCAGTAGTATACGAGATACAGGGAGACTGACTTCAGATACGCAGTATTTT
TRBJ2-7,TRBD2,-,TRBV7-8,CASSPGLAGEVTREQYF,TGTGCCAGCAGCCCAGGACTAGCGGGAGAGGTTACGAGGGAGCAGTACTTC
TRBJ2-1,TRBD2,-,TRBV29-1,CSVGASGSYEQFF,TGCAGCGTTGGGGCTAGCGGGAGCTATGAGCAGTTCTTC
TRBJ2-7,-,-,TRBV14,CASSQDLKGAYEQYF,TGTGCCAGCAGCCAAGATTTGAAAGGGGCCTACGAGCAGTACTTC
TRBJ2-2,-,-,TRBV7-2,CASSPIRNYGTGELFF,TGTGCCAGCAGCCCGATCCGCAACTACGGCACCGGGGAGCTGTTTTTT
TRBJ1-2,-,-,TRBV7-3,CASSSLHGSYGYTF,TGTGCCAGCAGCTCCTTACACGGTTCCTATGGCTACACCTTC
TRBJ2-2,-,-,TRBV6-1,CASSEGTTLPLPVWSGELFF,TGTGCCAGCAGTGAAGGGACCACACTTCCACTACCGGTCTGGAGCGGGGAGCTGTTTTTT
TRBJ2-5,-,-,TRBV2,CASRGGTKETQYF,TGTGCCAGCAGGGGGGGAACTAAAGAGACCCAGTACTTC
TRBJ1-5,-,-,TRBV5-8,CASGRGTYITQHF,TGTGCCAGCGGCCGGGGTACGTACATAACCCAGCATTTT
TRBJ1-4,-,-,TRBV6-6,CASRGRTLNEKLFF,TGTGCCAGCAGGGGGCGGACCCTTAATGAAAAACTGTTTTTT
TRBJ2-7,TRBD1,-,TRBV4-3,CASSQGSGTGIYEQYF,TGCGCCAGCAGCCAAGGCTCCGGGACAGGGATCTACGAGCAGTACTTC
TRBJ1-5,-,-,TRBV2,CASSGGGSSNQPQHF,TGTGCCAGCAGCGGAGGGGGGAGTAGCAATCAGCCCCAGCATTTT
TRBJ2-3,-,-,TRBV5-4,CASSSHSSTDTQYF,TGTGCCAGCAGCTCCCACTCCAGCACAGATACGCAGTATTTT
TRBJ1-1,TRBD1,-,TRBV5-1,CASSPGQGASEGEAFF,TGCGCCAGCAGCCCGGGACAGGGGGCATCGGAGGGTGAAGCTTTCTTT
TRBJ2-7,-,-,TRBV12-5,CASGPLEQYF,TGTGCTAGTGGACCTCTGGAGCAGTACTTC
TRBJ2-3,TRBD2,-,TRBV4-2,CASRLLLAGGSDTQYF,TGTGCCAGCAGGCTCCTCTTAGCGGGAGGGTCAGATACGCAGTATTTT
TRBJ2-7,-,-,TRBV11-2,CASSSLTGLTYEQYF,TGTGCCAGCAGCTCCCTCACAGGGTTAACTTACGAGCAGTACTTC
TRBJ1-5,-,-,TRBV29-1,CSVEVGVNQPQHF,TGCAGCGTTGAAGTGGGTGTCAATCAGCCCCAGCATTTT
TRBJ1-1,-,-,TRBV7-2,CASSTNRVRILNTEAFF,TGTGCCAGCAGCACTAACAGGGTTCGGATTTTGAACACTGAAGCTTTCTTT
TRBJ2-2,TRBD1,-,TRBV5-4,CASSYRGRNTGELFF,TGTGCCAGCAGCTACAGGGGTAGGAACACCGGGGAGCTGTTTTTT
TRBJ2-5,-,once,TRBV10-1,CASRETQYF,TGCGCCAGCAGAGAGACCCAGTACTTC
TRBJ1-2,-,once,TRBV5-6,CASSLRGLGYTF,TGTGCCAGCAGCTTGCGGGGGCTCGGCTACACCTTC
TRBJ2-3,-,-,TRBV6-1,CASRGARGRTDTQYF,TGTGCCAGCAGGGGGGCCAGGGGTCGCACAGATACGCAGTATTTT
TRBJ1-4,-,-,TRBV6-1,CASSSAQGAYEKLFF,TGTGCCAGCAGTTCCGCACAGGGTGCCTATGAAAAACTGTTTTTT
TRBJ1-1,-,-,TRBV14,CASSQAGDIWVMNTEAFF,TGTGCCAGCAGCCAAGCGGGGGATATTTGGGTAATGAACACTGAAGCTTTCTTT
TRBJ1-2,-,-,TRBV6-5,CASRAPGTVYGYTF,TGTGCCAGCCGAGCCCCCGGGACGGTCTATGGCTACACCTTC
TRBJ2-5,-,-,TRBV27,CASRPSVQETQYF,TGTGCCAGCAGACCCTCGGTCCAAGAGACCCAGTACTTC
TRBJ1-2,-,-,TRBV5-5,CASSLDGYYGYTF,TGTGCCAGCAGCTTGGACGGATACTATGGCTACACCTTC
TRBJ1-1,-,-,TRBV2,CASLRTGEAFF,TGTGCCAGCCTGCGAACGGGTGAAGCTTTCTTT
TRBJ2-7,TRBD2,-,TRBV11-2,CASSPGSTSGSFEQYF,TGTGCCAGCAGCCCGGGATCGACTAGCGGGAGTTTCGAGCAGTACTTC